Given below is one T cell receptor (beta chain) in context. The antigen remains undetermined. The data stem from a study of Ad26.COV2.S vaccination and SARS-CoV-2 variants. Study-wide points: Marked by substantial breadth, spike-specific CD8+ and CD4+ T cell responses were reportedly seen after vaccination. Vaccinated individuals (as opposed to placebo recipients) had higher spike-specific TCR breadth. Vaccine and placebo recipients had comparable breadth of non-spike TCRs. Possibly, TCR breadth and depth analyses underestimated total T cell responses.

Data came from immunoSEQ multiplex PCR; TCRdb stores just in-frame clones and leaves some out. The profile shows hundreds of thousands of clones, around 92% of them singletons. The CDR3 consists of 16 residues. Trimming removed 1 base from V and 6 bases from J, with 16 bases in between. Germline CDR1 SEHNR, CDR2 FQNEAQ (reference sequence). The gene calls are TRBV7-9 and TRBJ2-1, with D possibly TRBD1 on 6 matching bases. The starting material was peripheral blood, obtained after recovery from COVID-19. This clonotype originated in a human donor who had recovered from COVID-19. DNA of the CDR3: TGTGCCAGCAGCTTAGTTGGACAGCGCGTCGGCAATGAGCAGTTCTTC. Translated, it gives CASSLVGQRVGNEQFF.